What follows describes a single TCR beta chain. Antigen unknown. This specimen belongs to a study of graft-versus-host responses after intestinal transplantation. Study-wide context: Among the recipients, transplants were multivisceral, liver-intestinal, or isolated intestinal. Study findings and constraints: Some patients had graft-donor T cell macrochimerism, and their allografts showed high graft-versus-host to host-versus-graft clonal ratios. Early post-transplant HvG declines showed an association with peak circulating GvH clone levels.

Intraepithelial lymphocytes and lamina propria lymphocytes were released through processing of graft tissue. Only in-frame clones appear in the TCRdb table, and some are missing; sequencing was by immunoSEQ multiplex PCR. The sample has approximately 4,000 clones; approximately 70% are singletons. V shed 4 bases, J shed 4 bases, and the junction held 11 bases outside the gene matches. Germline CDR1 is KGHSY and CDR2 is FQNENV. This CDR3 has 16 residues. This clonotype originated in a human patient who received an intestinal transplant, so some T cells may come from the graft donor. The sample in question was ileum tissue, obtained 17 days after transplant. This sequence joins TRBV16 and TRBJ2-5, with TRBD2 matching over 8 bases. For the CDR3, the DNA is TGTGCCAGCAGCCTCCTCGCGGGGGGTTTTCGAGAGACCCAGTACTTC. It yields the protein CASSLLAGGFRETQYF.